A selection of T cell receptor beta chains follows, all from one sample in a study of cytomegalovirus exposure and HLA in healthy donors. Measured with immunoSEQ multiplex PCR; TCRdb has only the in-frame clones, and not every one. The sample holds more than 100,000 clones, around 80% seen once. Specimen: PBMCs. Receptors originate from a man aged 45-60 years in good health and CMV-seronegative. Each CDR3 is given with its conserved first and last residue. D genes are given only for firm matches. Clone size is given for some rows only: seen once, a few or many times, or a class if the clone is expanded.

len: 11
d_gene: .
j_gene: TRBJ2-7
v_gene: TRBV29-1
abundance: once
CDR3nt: TGCAGCGTAAGGGGCTCTTGGGAGCAGTACTTC
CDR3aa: CSVRGSWEQYF

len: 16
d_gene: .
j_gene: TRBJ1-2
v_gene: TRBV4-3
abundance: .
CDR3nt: TGCGCCAGCAGCCAAGATCAAGGCCAGGGGCGGGCTGGCTACACCTTC
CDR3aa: CASSQDQGQGRAGYTF

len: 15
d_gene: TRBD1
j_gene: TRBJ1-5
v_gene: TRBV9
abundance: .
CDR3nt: TGTGCCAGCAGCGTGACAGGGGGTAACAATCAGCCCCAGCATTTT
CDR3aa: CASSVTGGNNQPQHF

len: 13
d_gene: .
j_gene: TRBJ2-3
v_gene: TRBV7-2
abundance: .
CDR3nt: TGTGCCAGCAGTTCCCGGCGGTTAGGTACGCAGTATTTT
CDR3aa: CASSSRRLGTQYF

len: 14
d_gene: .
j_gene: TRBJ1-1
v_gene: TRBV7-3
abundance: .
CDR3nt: TGTGCCAGCAGCCCTGAGGCACAGGGCTATGAAGCTTTCTTT
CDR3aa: CASSPEAQGYEAFF

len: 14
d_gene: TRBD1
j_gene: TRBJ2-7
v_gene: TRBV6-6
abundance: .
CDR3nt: TGTGCCAGCTGTCCAGGGGGCCCCACCTACGAGCAGTACTTC
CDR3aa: CASCPGGPTYEQYF

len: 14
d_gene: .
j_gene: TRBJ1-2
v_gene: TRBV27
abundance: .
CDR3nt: TGTGCCAGCAGTTTATCCGGGACACTCTATGGCTACACCTTC
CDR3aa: CASSLSGTLYGYTF

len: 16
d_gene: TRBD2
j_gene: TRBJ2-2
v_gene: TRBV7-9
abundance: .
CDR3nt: TGTGCCAGCACCCGATCCGGGGGGACCTTCACCGGGGAGCTGTTTTTT
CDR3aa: CASTRSGGTFTGELFF

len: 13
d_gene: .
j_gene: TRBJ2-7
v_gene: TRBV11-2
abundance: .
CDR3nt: TGTGCCAGCAGCTTAGTCTACGGGAACGAGCAGTACTTC
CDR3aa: CASSLVYGNEQYF

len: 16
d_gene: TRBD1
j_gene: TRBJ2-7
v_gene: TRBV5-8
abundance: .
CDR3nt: TGTGCCAGCAGCCCCAATCCCGGACAGGGGGCCTACGAGCAGTACTTC
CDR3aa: CASSPNPGQGAYEQYF

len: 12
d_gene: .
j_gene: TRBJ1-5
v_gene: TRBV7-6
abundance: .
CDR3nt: TGTGCCAGCAGCTTTTCGAATCAGCCCCAGCATTTT
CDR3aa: CASSFSNQPQHF

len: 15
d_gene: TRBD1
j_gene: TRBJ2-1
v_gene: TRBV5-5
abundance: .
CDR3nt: TGTGCCAGCAGCTGGACAGGGGGCGGTCACAATGAGCAGTTCTTC
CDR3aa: CASSWTGGGHNEQFF

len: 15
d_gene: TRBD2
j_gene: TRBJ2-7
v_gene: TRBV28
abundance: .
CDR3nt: TGTGCCAGCAGTATCATCCGGGACTACTTTCTCGAGCAGTACTTC
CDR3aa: CASSIIRDYFLEQYF

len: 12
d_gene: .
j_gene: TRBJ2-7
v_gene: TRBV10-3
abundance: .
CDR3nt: TGTGCCATCAGTGTTGGAGGGTTCGAGCAGTACTTC
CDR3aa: CAISVGGFEQYF

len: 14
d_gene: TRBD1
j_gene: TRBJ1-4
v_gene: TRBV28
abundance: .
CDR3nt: TGTGCCAGCAGTAAAGACAGGGAAGGTGAAAAACTGTTTTTT
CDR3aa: CASSKDREGEKLFF

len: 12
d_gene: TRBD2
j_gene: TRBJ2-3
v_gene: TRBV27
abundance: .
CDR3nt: TGTGCCAGCAGTGTCGGGGCGGGGGGACAGTATTTT
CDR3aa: CASSVGAGGQYF

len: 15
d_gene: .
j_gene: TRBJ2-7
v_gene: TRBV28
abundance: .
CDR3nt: TGTGCCAGCAGTTTCCATAGTGGGGGGTCCTACGAGCAGTACTTC
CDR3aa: CASSFHSGGSYEQYF

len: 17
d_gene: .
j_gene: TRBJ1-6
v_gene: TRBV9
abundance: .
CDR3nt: TGTGCCAGCAGCCCCGACGCTTGGGCAGAGTATAATTCACCCCTCCACTTT
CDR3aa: CASSPDAWAEYNSPLHF

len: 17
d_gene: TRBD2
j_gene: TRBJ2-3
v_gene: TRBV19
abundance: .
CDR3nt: TGTGCCAGTAGTATTGGTCTAGCGGGAGGTTTCACAGATACGCAGTATTTT
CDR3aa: CASSIGLAGGFTDTQYF

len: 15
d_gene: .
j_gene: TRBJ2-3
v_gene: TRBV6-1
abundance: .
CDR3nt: TGTGCCAGCAGTGAAGCGCTCGGCACAGGAGATACGCAGTATTTT
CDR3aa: CASSEALGTGDTQYF

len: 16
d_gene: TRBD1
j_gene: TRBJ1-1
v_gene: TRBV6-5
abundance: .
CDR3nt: TGTGCCAGCAGTTACTCCGCAGGGGGTTTAGGCACTGAAGCTTTCTTT
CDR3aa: CASSYSAGGLGTEAFF